This passage covers 8 T cell receptor beta chains from one sample sequenced in a study of Ad26.COV2.S vaccination and SARS-CoV-2 variants. The treatment here: about 20 received Ad26.COV2.S at low or high dose, single or two shots; a few received placebo; per-sample allocation not given. Sampling was done on day 63 after the first vaccine or placebo injection. The protocol was immunoSEQ multiplex PCR, while the TCRdb copy is restricted to in-frame clones and leaves out a portion. There are about 680,000 clones in the sample; roughly nine tenths occur only once, and 1.5% lies in the top ten. The sequenced sample was peripheral blood, obtained in a trial of Ad26.COV2.S vaccine versus placebo. Receptors were obtained from a person aged 18-65 years who received the Ad26.COV2.S COVID-19 vaccine or a placebo.

On this clone: Germline and junction disagree at one end, which may indicate a read error. The chain joins TRBV7-7 to TRBJ2-2; 9 nucleotides align to TRBD1. The germline V gene encodes CDR1 SSHAT and CDR2 FNYEAQ (reference sequence). The CDR3 extends over 15 amino acids. DNA of the CDR3: TGTGCTAGCAGTACAGACAGGGGGGTCACCGGGGAGCTGTTTTTT. Amino acids: CASSTDRGVTGELFF.

The V and J genes are TRBV24-1 and TRBJ2-1, with D perhaps matching TRBD1 or TRBD2 (5 bases each). The germline V and J ends were trimmed by 9 bases and 4 bases, with 9 bases remaining between them. CDR1 KGHDR and CDR2 SFDVKD come from the germline V gene. The CDR3 length is 12 residues. The CDR3 protein is CATAGSYNEQFF. CDR3 bases: TGTGCCACCGCAGGGAGTTACAATGAGCAGTTCTTC.

The chain employs TRBV19 and TRBJ2-2; maybe TRBD1 (6 bases). CDR1 is LNHDA, CDR2 SQIVND, per germline (reference sequence). This CDR3 region has 14 residues. Trimming left V 4 bases short and J 2 bases short, with 8 bases between. CDR3 sequence reads: CASSRGPNTGELFF. The CDR3 nucleotides read TGTGCCAGTAGTAGGGGGCCTAACACCGGGGAGCTGTTTTTT.

The table lists this clone with a few counts. Other DNA sequences in this specimen translate into the identical CDR3. The chain carries TRBV18 and TRBJ2-7; D gene unclear. Germline V lookup: CDR1 KGHSH, CDR2 LQKENI. This CDR3 is 13 amino acids long. V was trimmed by 0 bases and J by 6 bases, leaving 9 bases between them. The CDR3 spells CASSPPGQSEQYF. CDR3 nucleotides: TGTGCCAGCTCACCACCAGGGCAGAGCGAGCAGTACTTC.

This chain connects TRBV20-1 to TRBJ2-1, with D hard to call. Trimming removed 1 base at V and 7 bases at J, with 5 bases between. CDR3 length: 11 residues. Germline lookup yields CDR1 DFQATT and CDR2 SNEGSKA (reference sequence). The CDR3 spells CSARARNEQFF. Here the CDR3 DNA reads TGCAGTGCTAGAGCGCGGAATGAGCAGTTCTTC.

The rearrangement uses TRBV10-3 and TRBJ2-7, with 7 bases lining up with TRBD1. Germline assignment: CDR1 ENHRY and CDR2 SYGVKD. This CDR3 comprises 14 residues. V was pared by 3 bases and J by 5 bases, with 7 bases of the junction left unmatched. CDR3 sequence: CAISEPTGDHEQYF. The CDR3 DNA reads TGTGCCATCAGTGAACCAACAGGGGACCACGAGCAGTACTTC.

The rearrangement joins TRBV12-2 to TRBJ1-2. TRBV12-2 is labeled a pseudogene. CDR3 length: 17 amino acids. This CDR3 reads CASRLVGTPSLDYGYTF. Here the CDR3 DNA reads TGTGCAAGTCGCTTAGTTGGGACCCCCTCTTTAGACTATGGCTACACCTTC.

This clone occurred a few times. The gene calls are TRBV29-1 and TRBJ2-1; the D gene could be TRBD1 or TRBD2 (5 bases each). Trimming removed 8 bases at V and 5 bases at J, with 13 bases between. Germline values: CDR1 SQVTM, CDR2 ANQGSEA. The CDR3 has 12 amino acids. This CDR3 is CSSGPRDNEQFF. DNA for the CDR3: TGCAGCTCGGGACCCAGGGACAATGAGCAGTTCTTC.